Listed below are T cell receptor beta chains from one sample, sequenced in a study of shared clonotypes between healthy human individuals. The protocol was immunoSEQ multiplex PCR, while the TCRdb copy is restricted to in-frame clones and leaves out a portion. The sample contains about 2.4 million clones, over 85% of which appear only once. The source material was naive CD4+ T cells from PBMCs. These receptors all come from a man between 18 and 35 years old in good health. Some clones in this sample may be carry-over from other donors' samples. The CDR3 runs from the conserved cysteine through the conserved F or W. The D gene is left open where the match is weak. The size of a clone is reported for some rows only, either as once, few or many, or as a class for expanded clones.

V	size	D	J	DNA	CDR3
TRBV9	.	TRBD2	TRBJ2-3	TGTGCCAGCAGCGTAGGGACTAGCGGTACAGATACGCAGTATTTT	CASSVGTSGTDTQYF
TRBV18	.	.	TRBJ1-1	TGTGCCAGCTCACCAGGGCGGGTAACGGGATCGAACACTGAAGCTTTCTTT	CASSPGRVTGSNTEAFF
TRBV2	once	TRBD2	TRBJ2-3	TGTGCCAGCAGTGTGCCAGCGGGAGGGCCTGATACGCAGTATTTT	CASSVPAGGPDTQYF
TRBV7-9	.	TRBD2	TRBJ2-7	TGTGCCAGCACCTTAGAACTAGCGGGAGGCCCCTACGAGCAGTACTTC	CASTLELAGGPYEQYF
TRBV2	.	TRBD2	TRBJ2-4	TGTGCCAGCAGTGAAGCGCTTCGGGGAGGGGCCAAAAACATTCAGTACTTC	CASSEALRGGAKNIQYF
TRBV11-2	.	.	TRBJ2-1	TGTGCCAGCAGCACTGGGGGAATGCCCTACAATGAGCAGTTCTTC	CASSTGGMPYNEQFF
TRBV7-9	.	TRBD1	TRBJ2-5	TGTGCCAGCAGCCCGGGACAGGGCCAAGAGACCCAGTACTTC	CASSPGQGQETQYF
TRBV6-6	.	.	TRBJ2-7	TGTGCCAGCAGACCCCGACAGGAGATCTACGAGCAGTACTTC	CASRPRQEIYEQYF
TRBV15	.	.	TRBJ2-5	TGTGCCACCAGCAGAGCTCAAGCAGGGCTGGAGACCCAGTACTTC	CATSRAQAGLETQYF
TRBV19	.	.	TRBJ2-6	TGTGCCAGTAGTAAGGGAGCTTCTGGGGCCAACGTCCTGACTTTC	CASSKGASGANVLTF
TRBV5-1	.	.	TRBJ1-2	TGCGCCAGCAGCCCCGGGGACACCTCGGCTGACACCTTC	CASSPGDTSADTF
TRBV21-1	once	.	TRBJ2-7	TGTGCCAGCAGCAAAGCACCGGTCCGGGGCCTTCAGTACTTC	CASSKAPVRGLQYF
TRBV6-6	.	.	TRBJ2-7	TGTGCCAGCAGTTTCCGGGGACAAGGCTACGAGCAGTACTTC	CASSFRGQGYEQYF
TRBV29-1	.	.	TRBJ2-3	TGCAGCGTGGCCCTTTGGAGGGCAGATACGCAGTATTTT	CSVALWRADTQYF
TRBV6-4	once	.	TRBJ2-1	TGTGCCAGCAGTGACTCGGAGGATGGTGAGTTCTTC	CASSDSEDGEFF
TRBV7-9	.	TRBD2	TRBJ2-7	TGTGCCAGCAGCCCAAGACCCGGACTAGACGCCTACGAGCAGTACTTC	CASSPRPGLDAYEQYF
TRBV4-2	.	.	TRBJ1-2	TGTGCCAGCAGCCAAGATAGTTCGGAGTATGGCTACACCTTC	CASSQDSSEYGYTF
TRBV5-1	.	TRBD1	TRBJ1-3	TGCGCCAGCAGCTTAGGTCAGGGGGCTGGAAACACCATATATTTT	CASSLGQGAGNTIYF
TRBV28	.	.	TRBJ2-1	TGTGCCAGCAGTTTACGGCGATTCCCTACGTTCTTC	CASSLRRFPTFF
TRBV19	.	.	TRBJ2-6	TGTGCCAGTAACCGAGGGACGGGCAGGGAAGTCGCTGGGGCCAACGTCCTGACTTTC	CASNRGTGREVAGANVLTF
TRBV25-1	.	.	TRBJ1-4	TGTGCCAGCAGACCACAGACCGGAAAACTGTTTTTT	CASRPQTGKLFF
TRBV18	.	TRBD2	TRBJ2-2	TGTGCCAGCTCAAGCACTAGCGGGAGAGGAACCGGGGAGCTGTTTTTT	CASSSTSGRGTGELFF
TRBV18	.	TRBD1	TRBJ2-7	TGTGCCAGCTCACAGGACAGGGGAACCTACGAGCAGTACTTC	CASSQDRGTYEQYF
TRBV5-1	once	.	TRBJ2-3	TGCGCCAGCAGCTCGGATGGCACAGATACGCAGTATTTT	CASSSDGTDTQYF
TRBV28	.	TRBD2	TRBJ2-5	TGTGCCAGCAGCCAGGACGGGACTAGCGGGAGGAAGACCCAGTACTTC	CASSQDGTSGRKTQYF
TRBV13	.	.	TRBJ2-2	TGTGCCAGCAGCCGCCAGGTTCGTGGCAGCTTGGCCGGGGAGCTGTTTTTT	CASSRQVRGSLAGELFF
TRBV7-2	once	TRBD2	TRBJ2-2	TGTGCCAGCAGCTTACAGCTAGCGGGGAACACCGGGGAGCTGTTTTTT	CASSLQLAGNTGELFF